This entry concerns a single T cell receptor (beta chain). The sample comes from a study of blood T cell repertoires in COVID-19. Looking at the study overall: Whether acute or convalescent, the COVID-19 samples came from the United States, Italy and Spain. T cells, B-cell-depleted T cells, or PBMCs supplied cDNA or gDNA.

The ends lost 2 bases at V and 2 bases at J; junction bases unmatched: 8. This CDR3 has 16 residues. Per germline, CDR1 SQVTM and CDR2 ANQGSEA. As originally analysed: For nucleated cells, counts were estimated from reference gene primer amplification. Sequencing used immunoSEQ multiplex PCR; TCRdb keeps in-frame clones, though not all of them. Clone size and V and J calls were adopted from that table, with D and trimming inferred from the DNA. The sample consists of roughly 110,000 clones, around nine tenths of them appearing once. The receptor was derived from a woman aged 25 to 39 with acute or convalescent COVID-19. The chain combines TRBV29-1 with TRBJ2-1, with 8 positions matching TRBD2. Sequencing input: peripheral blood. The CDR3 DNA sequence: TGCAGCGTTGAACGGTCCAGCGGGAGACCCTACAATGAGCAGTTCTTC. It encodes CSVERSSGRPYNEQFF.